The 20 T cell receptor beta chains below all came from one sample that was sequenced in a study of blood T cell repertoires in COVID-19. The protocol was immunoSEQ multiplex PCR, while the TCRdb copy is restricted to in-frame clones and leaves out a portion. Altogether about 250,000 clones are present, 85% to 95% being singletons, with the ten largest covering over 0.65%. What was sequenced was peripheral blood. All receptors derive from a man younger than 45 with COVID-19, enrolled during active disease.

The rearrangement uses TRBV2 and TRBJ1-5, with TRBD1 matching 9 bases. In germline, CDR1 is SNHLY, CDR2 FYNNEI. The V gene end was trimmed by 2 bases and the J gene end by 5 bases; junction bases not matched to a gene: 1. This CDR3 spans 14 amino acids. The CDR3 spells CASSETGGYQPQHF. Here the CDR3 DNA reads TGTGCCAGCAGTGAAACAGGGGGCTATCAGCCCCAGCATTTT.

The chain links TRBV7-9 to TRBJ2-1; tentative D call: TRBD2 (6 bases). Germline V gene data show CDR1 as SEHNR and CDR2 as FQNEAQ (reference sequence). V was pared by 1 base and J by 8 bases, with 12 bases between. This CDR3 contains 14 residues. CDR3 DNA: TGTGCCAGCAGCTTAGAAGGGCGCGGGGATGAGCAGTTCTTC. Its translation: CASSLEGRGDEQFF.

This rearrangement joins TRBV29-1 to TRBJ1-1; TRBD1 matches 7 bases. Trimming removed 6 bases from V and 10 bases from J; junction bases left unmatched: 17. The CDR3 consists of 14 residues. Germline assignment: CDR1 SQVTM and CDR2 ANQGSEA. As DNA, the CDR3 is TGCAGCGTAGACTCCGGGACAGCTCTTCGGGGAGCTTTCTTT. This encodes CSVDSGTALRGAFF.

The rearrangement joins TRBV6-1 to TRBJ2-1, with D possibly TRBD2 on 5 matching bases. In germline, CDR1 is MNHNS, CDR2 SASEGT. The CDR3 length is 17 residues. Trimming removed 0 bases from V and 0 bases from J, with 12 bases in between. The CDR3 region has the DNA TGTGCCAGCAGTGAAGCGGTTGGGAGTAGCTCCTACAATGAGCAGTTCTTC. This translates into CASSEAVGSSSYNEQFF.

The chain has TRBV10-1 and TRBJ1-5; maybe TRBD1 (6 bases). CDR1 is WNHNN and CDR2 is SYGVQD in the germline V gene (reference sequence). There are 11 residues in the CDR3. Trimming took 7 bases from V and 7 from J, leaving 8 bases between them. The CDR3 coding sequence is TGCGCCAGCAATGGGGGCCAGCCCCAGCATTTT. It yields the protein CASNGGQPQHF.

This clone is a singleton in its sample. J is TRBJ1-3 and V is TRBV6-5; weak D call: TRBD1 (6 bases). CDR3 length: 15 amino acids. Trimming stripped 10 bases from V and 6 bases from J, with 22 bases between. The germline CDR1 and CDR2 sequences are MNHEY and SVGAGI. The CDR3 reads CAIGRGANGANTIYF. The DNA for the CDR3 is TGTGCCATCGGGCGGGGGGCGAATGGCGCAAACACCATATATTTT.

V gene TRBV7-3 combines with J gene TRBJ1-1; D is unresolved. Trimming left V 2 bases short and J 2 bases short, with 6 bases between. This CDR3 has 13 amino acids. Germline values: CDR1 SGHTA, CDR2 FQGTGA. The CDR3 DNA sequence: TGTGCCAGCAGCTTAGCACAAAACACTGAAGCTTTCTTT. Residues: CASSLAQNTEAFF.

The chain links TRBV12-3 or TRBV12-4 to TRBJ1-6; 7 bases fit TRBD1. Germline trimming cut 6 bases from V and 11 bases from J; bases unmatched to any gene: 7. The CDR3 totals 13 residues. The CDR3 nucleotides are TGTGCCAGCAGCCAAACGACAGGGACACCCCTCCACTTT. It encodes CASSQTTGTPLHF.

The V and J genes are TRBV5-1 and TRBJ1-4; 10 bases are a match to TRBD1. The CDR3 sequence is 18 residues long. Germline V CDR1 and CDR2: SGHRS, YFSETQ. Germline trimming cut 9 bases from V and 2 bases from J; bases unmatched to any gene: 16. The CDR3: CANTKSRDRGGTNEKLFF. The CDR3, as DNA: TGCGCCAACACGAAGTCCCGGGACAGGGGCGGGACTAATGAAAAACTGTTTTTT.

This clone was counted once. The genes are TRBV7-3 and TRBJ2-2, with 8 bases lining up with TRBD2. CDR3 length equals 15 residues. The germline V gene has CDR1 SGHTA and CDR2 FQGTGA. Trimming took 5 bases from V and 1 from J; bases not matched to a gene: 3. The CDR3 DNA sequence: TGTGCCAGCAGCCCTGCGGGGGGGAACACCGGGGAGCTGTTTTTT. Translating gives CASSPAGGNTGELFF.

The chain's CDR3 is CASSRLDRAYNSPLHF. The CDR3 DNA reads as TGTGCCAGCTCACGCTTGGACAGGGCATATAATTCACCCCTCCACTTT. The chain is built from TRBV18 and TRBJ1-6; TRBD1 matches 8 bases. Germline CDR1 reads KGHSH; CDR2 reads LQKENI. Trimming took 4 bases from V and 4 from J; bases not matched to a gene: 6. The CDR3 consists of 16 residues. Looking up the rest from reference TRBV18 and TRBJ1-6 gives the full variable domain: NAGVMQNPRHLVRRRGQEARLRCSPMKGHSHVYWYRQLPEEGLKFMVYLQKENIIDESGMPKERFSAEFPKEGPSILRIQQVVRGDSAAYFCASSRLDRAYNSPLHFGNGTRLTVT.

The rearrangement uses TRBV10-3 and TRBJ2-5, with TRBD2 matching over 14 bases. This CDR3 is 14 amino acids long. J gave up 7 bases and V 6 bases, and 4 bases lay outside the gene matches. Germline V gives CDR1 ENHRY, CDR2 SYGVKD. CDR3 nucleotide sequence: TGTGCCATCAGATCCGGGACTAGCGGGGGGACCCAGTACTTC. As protein: CAIRSGTSGGTQYF.

V usage is TRBV5-4 and J usage is TRBJ1-1, with D tentatively TRBD1 (5 bases). V was cut by 1 base and J by 1 base, with 11 bases left in between. This CDR3 has 15 residues. The germline CDR1 and CDR2 sequences are SGHNT and YYREEE (reference sequence). This CDR3 reads CASSLMGRENTEAFF. Here the CDR3 DNA reads TGTGCCAGCAGCTTGATGGGCAGGGAGAACACTGAAGCTTTCTTT. The full variable domain, with the rest looked up from reference TRBV5-4 and TRBJ1-1, is ETGVTQSPTHLIKTRGQQVTLRCSSQSGHNTVSWYQQALGQGPQFIFQYYREEENGRGNFPPRFSGLQFPNYSSELNVNALELDDSALYLCASSLMGRENTEAFFGQGTRLTVV.

This sequence joins TRBV13 and TRBJ2-4; maybe TRBD2 (6 bases). Between the trimmed V and J ends, which lost 0 bases and 7 bases, there was a span of 13 bases. Germline V gene lookup returns CDR1 PRHDT and CDR2 FYEKMQ (reference sequence). This CDR3 region has 15 residues. CDR3 amino acids: CASSLGSPGENIQYF. Written as DNA, the CDR3 is TGTGCCAGCAGCTTAGGAAGCCCGGGGGAGAACATTCAGTACTTC.

The chain combines TRBV19 with TRBJ1-2; TRBD1 might be the D (5 bases). CDR1 is LNHDA, CDR2 SQIVND, per germline (reference sequence). The germline V and J ends were trimmed by 10 bases and 5 bases, with 17 bases remaining between them. The CDR3 runs to 13 residues. This CDR3 reads CATRETGVYGYTF. CDR3 DNA sequence: TGTGCCACCAGGGAAACTGGGGTGTATGGCTACACCTTC.

This chain connects TRBV4-1 to TRBJ1-2; possible D gene TRBD1, 5 bases. The V gene lost 0 bases and the J gene lost 0 bases, with 8 bases spanning the gap. This CDR3 spans 15 amino acids. CDR1 and CDR2 from the germline V gene are MGHRA and YSYEKL. The CDR3 is CASSQEGAANYGYTF. CDR3 bases: TGCGCCAGCAGCCAAGAAGGGGCGGCTAACTATGGCTACACCTTC.

The rearrangement uses TRBV25-1 and TRBJ1-5, with TRBD1 matching over 7 bases. V gave up 3 bases and J gave up 7 bases; unmatched junction bases: 6. CDR3 size: 14 residues. CDR1 and CDR2 from the germline V gene are MGHDK and SYGVNS. The CDR3 spells CASSEPGTEQPQHF. In DNA form, the CDR3 reads TGTGCCAGCAGTGAGCCCGGGACAGAGCAGCCCCAGCATTTT.

The CDR3 DNA reads as TGTGCCAGCAGAAGAACAGGGGGCTCTAATAATTCACCCCTCCACTTT. The encoded protein is CASRRTGGSNNSPLHF. The chain carries TRBV2 and TRBJ1-6; 9 bases match TRBD1. V was clipped by 6 bases and J by 5 bases; unmatched bases: 8. Germline loops: CDR1 SNHLY, CDR2 FYNNEI. CDR3 length: 16 residues.

CDR3 sequence reads: CASSRRDSPNYGYTF. The CDR3 nucleotides are TGTGCCAGTAGCAGACGGGACAGTCCCAACTATGGCTACACCTTC. V and J are TRBV19 and TRBJ1-2, with 7 bases that match TRBD1. Per the germline V gene, CDR1 is LNHDA and CDR2 is SQIVND (reference sequence). CDR3 length: 15 residues. J lost 2 bases, V lost 6 bases, and 9 bases had no gene match.

The gene calls are TRBV7-9 and TRBJ2-7; a possible D gene is TRBD2 (5 bases). CDR1 and CDR2 (germline): SEHNR, FQNEAQ (reference sequence). V was pared by 2 bases and J by 0 bases, with 5 bases between. CDR3 length equals 13 residues. CDR3 protein: CASSLTSSYEQYF. The CDR3 nucleotides read TGTGCCAGCAGCTTAACTAGCTCCTACGAGCAGTACTTC.